The 2 T cell receptor beta chains listed next were all sequenced from one sample in a study of T-cell reconstitution after alpha-beta-depleted transplantation in children. The authors prepared the TCRbeta library with unique molecular identifiers. MiXCR was run by TCRdb on the PCR reads, yielding one entry per CDR3 protein. Of about 4,900 distinct CDR3 sequences in the sample, under 30% are singletons; the top ten hold 28%. The input for sequencing was PBMCs, mostly from graft donor cells, taken 60 days after TCRalphabeta/CD19-depleted stem cell transplant. The source is a boy less than two years old who had a stem cell transplant for SCID, so the T cells may come from the graft donor.

This clonotype was observed many times. V is TRBV11-1 and J is TRBJ2-1; TRBD1 matches 8 bases. V lost 1 base and J lost 4; bases outside the gene matches: 3. The CDR3 is 15 residues long. Germline V gene lookup returns CDR1 SGHAT and CDR2 FQDESV (reference sequence). CDR3 coding DNA: TGTGCCAGCAGCTTAGGGACAGGGTTTTACAATGAGCAGTTCTTC. Protein sequence: CASSLGTGFYNEQFF.

CDR3 coding DNA: TGCAGTGCTAGCGGCCGACAGACCACTAGCACAGATACGCAGTATTTT. Its protein product is CSASGRQTTSTDTQYF. The chain links TRBV20-1 to TRBJ2-3; TRBD1 might be the D (5 bases). The CDR3 sequence is 16 residues long. The ends were cut back, 3 bases at V and 0 bases at J, with 16 bases in the middle. The germline gives CDR1 DFQATT, CDR2 SNEGSKA (reference sequence).